Each of the 29 T cell receptor beta chains below was sequenced from the same sample in a study of blood T cell repertoires in COVID-19. Sequencing was performed with immunoSEQ multiplex PCR; in TCRdb, only in-frame clones are kept and a portion is missing. The sample has 250,000 to 300,000 clones; about nine tenths are singletons. The source material was peripheral blood. These receptors were obtained from a woman under 40 with COVID-19, enrolled during active disease.

The chain links TRBV19 to TRBJ2-1; D uncertain. The V and J ends lost 0 bases and 2 bases respectively, with 14 bases between them. The germline gives CDR1 LNHDA, CDR2 SQIVND (reference sequence). The CDR3 is made up of 17 amino acids. The DNA of the CDR3 is TGTGCCAGTAGTATAGATCTATCCGATTCCCCCTACAATGAGCAGTTCTTC. Protein product: CASSIDLSDSPYNEQFF.

This chain links TRBV18 with TRBJ1-1; D is ambiguous. The ends were cut back, 2 bases at V and 4 bases at J, with 20 bases in the middle. This CDR3 contains 17 residues. From germline, CDR1 is KGHSH and CDR2 LQKENI. CDR3 sequence reads: CASSPNLSTGKSTEAFF. In nucleotides, the CDR3 is TGTGCCAGCTCACCAAATCTCTCCACCGGGAAAAGCACTGAAGCTTTCTTT.

V is TRBV28 and J is TRBJ2-5; a weak D match, TRBD1 (5 bases). Trimming removed 8 bases at V and 1 base at J, with 11 bases between. This CDR3 contains 13 residues. CDR1 is MDHEN and CDR2 is SYDVKM in the germline V gene. CDR3 nucleotides: TGTGCCAGCGTCACAGGCATCCAAGAGACCCAGTACTTC. Translated: CASVTGIQETQYF.

The chain joins TRBV7-8 to TRBJ2-5; the D is unclear. Germline CDR1 reads SGHVS; CDR2 reads FQNEAQ. V lost 7 bases and J lost 3, with 15 bases in between. This CDR3 has 14 amino acids. In nucleotides, the CDR3 is TGTGCCAGCAAGGTCGGTAGCTGGGAAGAGACCCAGTACTTC. This translates into CASKVGSWEETQYF.

The chain couples TRBV9 to TRBJ2-5, with TRBD2 as a possible D gene (7 bases). V was clipped by 7 bases and J by 5 bases, with 15 bases between them. The CDR3 covers 13 residues. Germline V lookup: CDR1 SGDLS, CDR2 YYNGEE. The CDR3 coding sequence is TGTGCCAGCCGGCGGGGGCCGGGGGAGACCCAGTACTTC. Translated: CASRRGPGETQYF.

This clone has a handful of counts. J is TRBJ2-7 and V is TRBV19; TRBD1 aligns across 7 bases. The CDR3 loop spans 12 amino acids. Germline CDR1 is LNHDA and CDR2 is SQIVND (reference sequence). V lost 7 bases, J lost 5 bases, and 5 bases stayed unmatched. The chain's CDR3 is CASKQGNNEQYF. In DNA form, the CDR3 reads TGTGCCAGTAAACAGGGGAACAACGAGCAGTACTTC. The whole variable domain, filled in from reference TRBV19 and TRBJ2-7, reads DGGITQSPKYLFRKEGQNVTLSCEQNLNHDAMYWYRQDPGQGLRLIYYSQIVNDFQKGDIAEGYSVSREKKESFPLTVTSAQKNPTAFYLCASKQGNNEQYFGPGTRLTVT.

The chain employs TRBV6-5 and TRBJ1-2, with D unclear. Trimming shortened V by 7 bases and J by 2 bases, and 17 bases separated the two germline ends. The CDR3 totals 15 residues. Germline values: CDR1 MNHEY, CDR2 SVGAGI. The chain's CDR3 is CASNPNPLLNYGYTF. The CDR3 nucleotides read TGTGCCAGCAACCCTAACCCACTCCTAAACTATGGCTACACCTTC.

The gene calls are TRBV5-5 and TRBJ2-2; no firm D call. The ends were cut back, 1 base at V and 4 bases at J, with 11 bases in the middle. The CDR3 is 15 amino acids. Germline CDR1 reads SGHKS; CDR2 reads YYEKEE (reference sequence). DNA for the CDR3: TGTGCCAGCAGCTTGATGCGTTCTCTCACCGGGGAGCTGTTTTTT. This encodes CASSLMRSLTGELFF.

This sequence joins TRBV28 and TRBJ1-6; TRBD1 agrees at 9 bases. The CDR3 has 15 residues. The germline CDR1 and CDR2 sequences are MDHEN and SYDVKM. V lost 2 bases, J lost 7 bases, and 3 bases stayed unmatched. DNA for the CDR3: TGTGCCAGCAGTTTAACAGGGGGCCTCAATTCACCCCTCCACTTT. Amino acids: CASSLTGGLNSPLHF.

The V call is TRBV9, the J call TRBJ2-3, with 9 bases lining up with TRBD2. The germline CDR1 and CDR2 sequences are SGDLS and YYNGEE. Trimming at V came to 4 bases and at J to 4 bases, leaving 10 bases not matched to a gene. The CDR3 spans 16 residues. CDR3 coding DNA: TGTGCCAGCAGCATTTTTAGCGGGGGAGCGGCAGATACGCAGTATTTT. Its protein is CASSIFSGGAADTQYF.

This clone was seen more than once but under ten times. The chain uses TRBV6-4 and TRBJ2-5, with TRBD2 matching over 7 bases. CDR3 length: 16 amino acids. CDR1 MRHNA and CDR2 SNTAGT come from the germline V gene. The junction had 6 bases not matched to a gene; V was cut back by 0 bases and J by 2 bases. The CDR3 spells CASSDSLRDYQETQYF. The CDR3 DNA follows: TGTGCCAGCAGTGACTCCCTCCGGGACTATCAAGAGACCCAGTACTTC.

Of note for this clone: The sample holds other DNA sequences that translate to the same CDR3. The CDR3 DNA sequence: TGCGCCAGCAGCCAAGATAATAGGGGCTATGGCTACACCTTC. Residues: CASSQDNRGYGYTF. The chain is built from TRBV4-1 and TRBJ1-2; D perhaps matches TRBD1 (5 bases). The V gene lost 0 bases and the J gene lost 4 bases, with 9 bases spanning the gap. CDR3 size: 14 residues. CDR1 is MGHRA and CDR2 is YSYEKL in the germline V gene.

A single count supports this clone. The CDR3 DNA reads as TGTGCCAGCAGTTTAAGGGGTATGAACACTGAAGCTTTCTTT. Protein sequence: CASSLRGMNTEAFF. The chain carries TRBV6-5 and TRBJ1-1; tentatively, D is TRBD1 (5 bases). The CDR3 loop spans 14 amino acids. Germline CDR1 is MNHEY and CDR2 is SVGAGI. V lost 4 bases and J 0 bases, leaving 9 bases between the germline ends.

The chain uses TRBV21-1 and TRBJ2-1; the table gives TRBD1 as D, unverified against the DNA. TRBV21-1 has pseudogene status. The CDR3 is 18 amino acids. The CDR3 spells CASSKESLQGGSYNEQFF. The CDR3 DNA follows: TGTGCCAGCAGCAAAGAAAGCCTACAGGGGGGCTCCTACAATGAGCAGTTCTTC.

This clone was recorded once. The V call is TRBV27, the J call TRBJ2-7; TRBD1 might be the D (6 bases). Per germline, CDR1 MNHEY and CDR2 SMNVEV (reference sequence). The V and J ends lost 6 bases and 3 bases respectively, with 15 bases between them. The CDR3 covers 14 residues. The CDR3 DNA sequence: TGTGCCAGCAGCGACCGTGGGGGCGGCTACGAGCAGTACTTC. Its protein product is CASSDRGGGYEQYF.

DNA for the CDR3: TGTGCCAGCAGGAACAGGGCGGCCACTGAAGCTTTCTTT. Translated: CASRNRAATEAFF. The chain recombines TRBV27 with TRBJ1-1; a weak D match, TRBD1 (6 bases). Germline lookup yields CDR1 MNHEY and CDR2 SMNVEV (reference sequence). The V end was cut by 6 bases, the J end by 4 bases, with 12 bases between. The CDR3 has 13 amino acids.

The chain joins TRBV10-3 to TRBJ1-2, with TRBD1 as a possible D gene (5 bases). The V gene's germline CDR1 is ENHRY and CDR2 SYGVKD. The CDR3 has 15 amino acids. Between the trimmed V and J ends, which lost 11 bases and 2 bases, there was a span of 21 bases. CDR3 region: CAVQDQGIGNYGYTF. The CDR3, as DNA: TGTGCCGTTCAGGATCAGGGTATTGGCAACTATGGCTACACCTTC.

This chain links TRBV9 with TRBJ1-2; 7 bases are a match to TRBD1. CDR1 is SGDLS, CDR2 YYNGEE, per germline. CDR3 length: 19 residues. The V gene end was trimmed by 3 bases and the J gene end by 5 bases; junction bases not matched to a gene: 22. CDR3 in DNA: TGTGCCAGCAGCGGGGGGGATGCCGGGACAGAACCCCGCTGGTATGGCTACACCTTC. Encoded protein: CASSGGDAGTEPRWYGYTF.

V gene TRBV5-1 combines with J gene TRBJ2-7, with 10 bases matching TRBD1. From germline, CDR1 is SGHRS and CDR2 YFSETQ. Trimming cost V 3 bases and J 2 bases; bases outside gene matches: 2. CDR3 length: 14 amino acids. The CDR3 loop is CASSSGTGAYEQYF. The DNA of the CDR3 is TGCGCCAGCAGCTCCGGGACAGGGGCCTACGAGCAGTACTTC.

The rearrangement joins TRBV6-5 to TRBJ1-4; 7 bases match TRBD1. This CDR3 is 15 amino acids long. V gave up 7 bases and J gave up 8 bases; unmatched junction bases: 13. In germline, CDR1 is MNHEY, CDR2 SVGAGI. CDR3 amino acids: CASILMTGRREKLFF. The CDR3 DNA is TGTGCCAGCATTCTGATGACAGGGCGGAGAGAAAAACTGTTTTTT.

The chain combines TRBV19 with TRBJ1-2, with D uncertain. The CDR3 has 14 amino acids. Germline-derived CDR1 and CDR2 are LNHDA and SQIVND (reference sequence). V was trimmed by 5 bases and J by 4 bases, leaving 14 bases between them. CDR3 in DNA: TGTGCCAGTAGTCCGGGCCCGGGAGGCTATGGCTACACCTTC. Translated: CASSPGPGGYGYTF. Full variable domain (rest looked up from reference TRBV19 and TRBJ1-2): DGGITQSPKYLFRKEGQNVTLSCEQNLNHDAMYWYRQDPGQGLRLIYYSQIVNDFQKGDIAEGYSVSREKKESFPLTVTSAQKNPTAFYLCASSPGPGGYGYTFGSGTRLTVV.

This clone was recorded at least ten times. The V and J genes are TRBV2 and TRBJ1-1, with D perhaps TRBD1 (5 bases). The V end was cut by 6 bases, the J end by 1 base, with 12 bases between. The CDR3 length is 14 residues. Per germline, CDR1 SNHLY and CDR2 FYNNEI. This chain's CDR3 is CASSDITGNTEAFF. CDR3 nucleotide sequence: TGTGCCAGCAGCGATATCACAGGGAACACTGAAGCTTTCTTT.

The chain joins TRBV6-2 or TRBV6-3 to TRBJ1-6, with D tentatively TRBD1 (5 bases). Per the germline V gene, CDR1 is MNHEY and CDR2 is SVGEGT. This CDR3 is built from 17 residues. V was trimmed by 6 bases and J by 4 bases, leaving 19 bases between them. CDR3 coding DNA: TGTGCCAGCAGCCTTGAGGAGGGGAAAAGATATAATTCACCCCTCCACTTT. Its translation is CASSLEEGKRYNSPLHF.

The chain has TRBV5-1 and TRBJ1-4, with 10 nucleotides matching TRBD1. Germline V lookup: CDR1 SGHRS, CDR2 YFSETQ. The V gene end was trimmed by 2 bases and the J gene end by 8 bases; junction bases not matched to a gene: 3. CDR3 size: 14 residues. The CDR3 region has the DNA TGCGCCAGCAGCTTTGGACAGGGGGGAGAAAAACTGTTTTTT. Protein: CASSFGQGGEKLFF.

This clone occurred once. This chain uses TRBV3-1 (or the pseudogene TRBV3-2) with TRBJ1-1; 7 nucleotides line up with TRBD1. Germline CDR1 reads LGHDT; CDR2 reads YNNKEL (reference sequence). V was pared by 4 bases and J by 5 bases, with 7 bases of the junction left unmatched. The CDR3 totals 14 residues. Here the CDR3 reads CASSLNRGSTEAFF. The CDR3 coding sequence is TGTGCCAGCAGCCTAAACAGGGGATCTACTGAAGCTTTCTTT.

The chain employs TRBV24-1 and TRBJ1-2, with 7 bases identical to TRBD1. There are 14 residues in the CDR3. After removal of 4 bases from V and 5 bases from J, the junction contained 6 bases not matched to a gene. The germline CDR1 and CDR2 sequences are KGHDR and SFDVKD. CDR3 protein: CATSDSGQDYGYTF. The CDR3 nucleotides read TGTGCCACCAGTGACTCCGGACAGGATTATGGCTACACCTTC.

The chain uses TRBV28 and TRBJ2-7; 11 positions agree with TRBD2. Germline V gene sequence: CDR1 MDHEN, CDR2 SYDVKM. This CDR3 is 15 amino acids long. With 2 bases clipped from V and 3 bases from J, the junction kept 3 bases outside the gene matches. Written as DNA, the CDR3 is TGTGCCAGCAGTTTAGGACTAGCGGGCTACTACGAGCAGTACTTC. Its translation: CASSLGLAGYYEQYF.

The chain uses TRBV7-9 and TRBJ2-1, with 9 bases matching TRBD2. Looked up from germline, CDR1 is SEHNR and CDR2 is FQNEAQ (reference sequence). CDR3 length equals 16 residues. V lost 5 bases, J lost 4 bases, and 9 bases stayed unmatched. The CDR3 here is CASSRVGLAIYNEQFF. The CDR3 DNA reads TGTGCCAGCAGCCGGGTGGGACTAGCCATATACAATGAGCAGTTCTTC.

The chain carries TRBV6-2 or TRBV6-3 and TRBJ1-2; 7 bases line up with TRBD1. Germline CDR1 and CDR2: MNHEY and SVGEGT. The CDR3 is 15 amino acids. V gave up 2 bases and J gave up 6 bases; unmatched junction bases: 9. This CDR3 reads CASSYRGGALNGYTF. The CDR3 DNA follows: TGTGCCAGCAGTTACAGAGGGGGCGCCTTAAATGGCTACACCTTC.